The T cell receptor (beta chain) under discussion was sequenced for a study of blood T cell repertoires in COVID-19. CDR3 length: 16 residues. J lost 1 base, V lost 3 bases, and 2 bases had no gene match. Looked up from germline, CDR1 is GTSNPN and CDR2 is SVGIG (reference sequence). This clone was detected only once. Generated by immunoSEQ multiplex PCR, the TCRdb table keeps only in-frame clones and is missing some. The table has roughly 170,000 clones, 87% seen once. Sequencing was carried out using peripheral blood. This receptor was identified in a woman in her 70s with COVID-19, enrolled during active disease. The genes are TRBV30 and TRBJ2-6; 11 bases align to TRBD2. The CDR3 region has the DNA TGTGCCTGGAGACTAGCGGGAGTGTCTGGGGCCAACGTCCTGACTTTC. Its protein product is CAWRLAGVSGANVLTF.